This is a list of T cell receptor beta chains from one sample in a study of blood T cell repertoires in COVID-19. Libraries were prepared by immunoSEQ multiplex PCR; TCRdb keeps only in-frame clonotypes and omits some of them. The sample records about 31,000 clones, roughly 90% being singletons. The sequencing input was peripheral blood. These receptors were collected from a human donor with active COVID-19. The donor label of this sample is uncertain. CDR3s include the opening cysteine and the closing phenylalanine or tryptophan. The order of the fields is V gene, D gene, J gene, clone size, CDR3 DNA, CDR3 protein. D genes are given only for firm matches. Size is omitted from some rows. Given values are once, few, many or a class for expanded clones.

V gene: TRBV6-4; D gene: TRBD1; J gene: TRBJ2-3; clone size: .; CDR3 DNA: TGTGCCAGCAGTGGGACAGGGGGCACAGATACGCAGTATTTT; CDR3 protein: CASSGTGGTDTQYF
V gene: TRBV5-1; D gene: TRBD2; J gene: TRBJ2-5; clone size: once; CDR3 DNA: TGCGCCAGCAGGCCAGCGGGGGGGGCAGAGACCCAGTACTTC; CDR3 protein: CASRPAGGAETQYF
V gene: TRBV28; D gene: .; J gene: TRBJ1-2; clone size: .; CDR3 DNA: TGTGCCAGCAGTCCACTGAGGACACGTAACTATGGCTACACCTTC; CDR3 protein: CASSPLRTRNYGYTF
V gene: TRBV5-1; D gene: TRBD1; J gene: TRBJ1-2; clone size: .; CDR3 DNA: TGCGCCAGCAGCCAATCGACAGGGGGGACTAACTATGGCTACACCTTC; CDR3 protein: CASSQSTGGTNYGYTF
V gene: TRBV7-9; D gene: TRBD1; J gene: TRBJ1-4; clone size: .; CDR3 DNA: TGTGCCAGCAGCTTAGCGCTTCTTGGGACAGGGAATGAAAAACTGTTTTTT; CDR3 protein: CASSLALLGTGNEKLFF
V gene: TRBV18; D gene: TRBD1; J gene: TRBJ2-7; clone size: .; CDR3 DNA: TGTGCCAGCTCGCAGGGGGACGGCTCCTACGAGCAGTACTTC; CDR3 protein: CASSQGDGSYEQYF
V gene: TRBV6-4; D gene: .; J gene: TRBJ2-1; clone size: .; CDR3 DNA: TGTGCCAGCAGTGACTCCCCAGGCTCCTACAATGAGCAGTTCTTC; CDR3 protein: CASSDSPGSYNEQFF
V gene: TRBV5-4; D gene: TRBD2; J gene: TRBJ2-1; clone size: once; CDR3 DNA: TGTGCCAGCAGCTTAGCGGGGCCTACAAAGGATGAGCAGTTCTTC; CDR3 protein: CASSLAGPTKDEQFF
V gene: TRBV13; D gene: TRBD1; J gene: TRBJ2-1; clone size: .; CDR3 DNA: TGTGCCAGCAGGGATGGACAGGGGGGAGGGAATGAGCAGTTCTTC; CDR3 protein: CASRDGQGGGNEQFF
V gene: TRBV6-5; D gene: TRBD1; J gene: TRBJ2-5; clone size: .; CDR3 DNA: TGTGCCAGCAGTTACTCGATGGGACAGGGTGCGAAGACCCAGTACTTC; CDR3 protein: CASSYSMGQGAKTQYF
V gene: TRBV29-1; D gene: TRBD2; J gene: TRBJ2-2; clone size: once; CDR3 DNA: TGCAGCGTTGTACCGGGGGGGACAGGGGAGCTGTTTTTT; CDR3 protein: CSVVPGGTGELFF
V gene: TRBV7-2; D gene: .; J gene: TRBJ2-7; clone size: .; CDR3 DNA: TGTGCCAGCAGCTCCACTAGTGTAGGCGAGCAGTACTTC; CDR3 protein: CASSSTSVGEQYF
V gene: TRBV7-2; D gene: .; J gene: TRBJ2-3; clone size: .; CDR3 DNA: TGTGCCAGCAGAAAAGGGGGGGTTAGCACAGATACGCAGTATTTT; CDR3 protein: CASRKGGVSTDTQYF
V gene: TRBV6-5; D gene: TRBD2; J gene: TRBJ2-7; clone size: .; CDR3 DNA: TGTGCCAGCAGGACCAGACTAGCGGTCTCCTACGAGCAGTACTTC; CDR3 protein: CASRTRLAVSYEQYF
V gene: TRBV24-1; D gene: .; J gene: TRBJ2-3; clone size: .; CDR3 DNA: TGTGCCACCGAGGACAGTTACACAGATACGCAGTATTTT; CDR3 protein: CATEDSYTDTQYF
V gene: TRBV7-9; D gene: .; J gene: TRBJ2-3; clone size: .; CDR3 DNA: TGTGCCAGCAGCTTACTGCAGGCGTGGAGCACAGATACGCAGTATTTT; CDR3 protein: CASSLLQAWSTDTQYF
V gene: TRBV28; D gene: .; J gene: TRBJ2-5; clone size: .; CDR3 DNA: TGTGCCAGCAGTTTCGCAGGGGGGATGGCGGAGACCCAGTACTTC; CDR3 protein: CASSFAGGMAETQYF
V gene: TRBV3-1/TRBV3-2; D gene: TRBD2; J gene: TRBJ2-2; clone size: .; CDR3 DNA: TGTGCCAGCAGCCAAGATCGGGGACTAGCGGGACAAACCGGGGAGCTGTTTTTT; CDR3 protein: CASSQDRGLAGQTGELFF
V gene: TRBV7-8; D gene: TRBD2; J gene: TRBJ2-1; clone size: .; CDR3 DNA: TGTGCCAGCAGTTCTTCCCTAGCGGGGGGGGAGCAGTTCTTC; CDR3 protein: CASSSSLAGGEQFF
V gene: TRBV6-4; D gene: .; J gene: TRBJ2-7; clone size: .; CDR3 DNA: TGTGCCAGCAGTGACTCTGAGGACAACTACGAGCAGTACTTC; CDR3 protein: CASSDSEDNYEQYF
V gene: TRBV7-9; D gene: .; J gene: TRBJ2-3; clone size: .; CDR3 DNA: TGTGCCAGCAGCTTAGTCGGGGGAGATACGCAGTATTTT; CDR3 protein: CASSLVGGDTQYF
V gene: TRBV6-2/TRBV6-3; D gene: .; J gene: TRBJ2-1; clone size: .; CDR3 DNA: TGTGCCAGCAGTCCACTAGCAACCCCCTACAATGAGCAGTTCTTC; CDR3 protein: CASSPLATPYNEQFF
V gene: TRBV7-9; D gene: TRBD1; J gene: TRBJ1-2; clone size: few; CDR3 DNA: TGTGCCAGCAGCTTAGCGACAGGGGGCAATGGCTACACCTTC; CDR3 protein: CASSLATGGNGYTF
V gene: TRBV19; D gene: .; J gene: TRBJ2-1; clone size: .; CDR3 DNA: TGTGCCAGTAGTAGCGGTGGGGCCAGACCCTCCTACAATGAGCAGTTCTTC; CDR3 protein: CASSSGGARPSYNEQFF
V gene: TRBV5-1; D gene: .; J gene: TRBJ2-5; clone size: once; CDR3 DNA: TGCGCCAGCAGCCTCGGGCCGCAGGGAGAGACCCAGTACTTC; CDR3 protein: CASSLGPQGETQYF
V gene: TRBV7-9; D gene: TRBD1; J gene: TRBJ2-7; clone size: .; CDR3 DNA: TGTGCCAGCAGCCCTGGGACAGCTTGGTCCTACGAGCAGTACTTC; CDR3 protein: CASSPGTAWSYEQYF
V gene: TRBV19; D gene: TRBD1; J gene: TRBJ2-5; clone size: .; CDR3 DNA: TGTGCCAGTAGTATCGGCAGGGGGTACCAAGAGACCCAGTACTTC; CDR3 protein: CASSIGRGYQETQYF
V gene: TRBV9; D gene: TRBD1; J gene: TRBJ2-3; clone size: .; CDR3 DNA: TGTGCCAGCAGCGTGACGACAGGGGGTTCAGATACGCAGTATTTT; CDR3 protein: CASSVTTGGSDTQYF
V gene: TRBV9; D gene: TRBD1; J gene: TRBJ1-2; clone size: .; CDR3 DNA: TGTGCCAGCAGCACTCGACAGGGGGGCTATGGCTACACCTTC; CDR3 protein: CASSTRQGGYGYTF
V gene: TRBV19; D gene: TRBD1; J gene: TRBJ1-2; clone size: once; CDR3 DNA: TGTGCCAGTACCATTGGGGACAGGATTTTGTATGGCTACACCTTC; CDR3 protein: CASTIGDRILYGYTF
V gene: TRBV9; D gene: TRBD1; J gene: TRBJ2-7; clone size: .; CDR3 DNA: TGTGCCAGCAGCGTAGGGGACAGGGTTGGCGAGCAGTACTTC; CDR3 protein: CASSVGDRVGEQYF
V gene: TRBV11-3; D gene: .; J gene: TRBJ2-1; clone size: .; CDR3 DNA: TGTGCCAGCAGACCGTTCGGGGGATACTACAATGAGCAGTTCTTC; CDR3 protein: CASRPFGGYYNEQFF
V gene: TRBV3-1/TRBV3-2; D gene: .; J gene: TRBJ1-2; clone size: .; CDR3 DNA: TGTGCCAGCAGCGTAAGGGGGACGGCCTTCTTC; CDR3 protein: CASSVRGTAFF